The 9 T cell receptor beta chains reported below all come from one sample, sequenced in a study of T cells in localized non-small cell lung cancer. The protocol was immunoSEQ multiplex PCR, while the TCRdb copy is restricted to in-frame clones and leaves out a portion. Found here are some 38,000 clones, about 92% of them singletons; the top ten hold approximately 6.9%. Sample: peripheral blood, taken before any cancer treatment. The receptors stem from a female donor of 60 years or more with stage I lung adenocarcinoma.

The chain carries TRBV6-1 and TRBJ2-1, with 7 bases identical to TRBD2. CDR1 and CDR2 (germline): MNHNS, SASEGT. The CDR3 runs 15 residues. V lost 7 bases, J lost 2 bases, and 8 bases stayed unmatched. The CDR3 region is CASKTGTNPYNEQFF. The CDR3 region has the DNA TGTGCCAGCAAAACGGGGACTAATCCCTACAATGAGCAGTTCTTC.

The genes are TRBV5-6 and TRBJ1-5; D is ambiguous. The CDR3 totals 13 residues. The V gene's germline CDR1 is SGHDT and CDR2 YYEEEE. V lost 7 bases to trimming and J lost 4 bases, with 12 bases between them. The CDR3 loop reads CASSEVGNQPQHF. CDR3 sequence (DNA): TGTGCCAGCTCGGAGGTGGGGAATCAGCCCCAGCATTTT.

This chain connects TRBV7-9 to TRBJ2-1; D not certain. The germline V and J ends were trimmed by 11 bases and 8 bases, with 13 bases remaining between them. The CDR3 has 11 amino acids. CDR1 is SEHNR, CDR2 FQNEAQ, per germline (reference sequence). CDR3: CAGRASDEQFF. DNA for the CDR3: TGTGCCGGTCGAGCGTCGGATGAGCAGTTCTTC.

The rearrangement uses TRBV19 and TRBJ2-7; D is ambiguous. V dropped 5 bases and J dropped 9 bases, with 14 bases sitting between them. CDR3 length equals 12 residues. The germline gives CDR1 LNHDA, CDR2 SQIVND (reference sequence). The CDR3 is CASSFLNEAQYF. CDR3 coding DNA: TGTGCCAGTAGTTTTCTTAACGAGGCGCAGTACTTC.

The chain joins TRBV5-8 to TRBJ2-5; no clear D gene. The CDR3 has 12 residues. The V gene's germline CDR1 is SGHTS and CDR2 YDEGEE. Trimming left V 0 bases short and J 1 base short, with 1 base between. CDR3 residues: CASSLVQETQYF. CDR3 sequence (DNA): TGTGCCAGCAGCTTGGTCCAAGAGACCCAGTACTTC.

The chain is built from TRBV9 and TRBJ1-2; 7 bases map to TRBD1. Trimming removed 0 bases from V and 8 bases from J; junction bases left unmatched: 10. The CDR3 is made up of 15 amino acids. Germline-derived CDR1 and CDR2 are SGDLS and YYNGEE. CDR3 region: CASSVGSGGVGGYTF. In DNA, the CDR3 is TGTGCCAGCAGCGTAGGCTCAGGGGGTGTGGGGGGCTACACCTTC.

V gene TRBV5-1 combines with J gene TRBJ2-3; D unclear. V was cut by 0 bases and J by 2 bases, with 7 bases left in between. This CDR3 spans 14 amino acids. Germline V gives CDR1 SGHRS, CDR2 YFSETQ. This CDR3 reads CASSLAQPTDTQYF. The CDR3 DNA follows: TGCGCCAGCAGCTTGGCGCAGCCCACAGATACGCAGTATTTT.

The V and J genes are TRBV19 and TRBJ2-6; 7 bases fit TRBD1. From germline, CDR1 is LNHDA and CDR2 SQIVND (reference sequence). V was pared by 3 bases and J by 2 bases, with 7 bases of the junction left unmatched. CDR3 size: 17 residues. The CDR3 region has the DNA TGTGCCAGTAGTATCGCCCACCAGGGGGCTGGGGCCAACGTCCTGACTTTC. It translates to CASSIAHQGAGANVLTF.

This chain uses TRBV16 with TRBJ2-1, with D perhaps matching TRBD1 or TRBD2 (5 bases each). V lost 2 bases, J lost 15 bases, and 20 bases lay in between. Germline V gives CDR1 KGHSY, CDR2 FQNENV. CDR3 length: 14 amino acids. CDR3 sequence: CASSQAWGTPGGFF. The CDR3 bases are TGTGCCAGCAGCCAAGCATGGGGGACCCCAGGTGGGTTCTTC.